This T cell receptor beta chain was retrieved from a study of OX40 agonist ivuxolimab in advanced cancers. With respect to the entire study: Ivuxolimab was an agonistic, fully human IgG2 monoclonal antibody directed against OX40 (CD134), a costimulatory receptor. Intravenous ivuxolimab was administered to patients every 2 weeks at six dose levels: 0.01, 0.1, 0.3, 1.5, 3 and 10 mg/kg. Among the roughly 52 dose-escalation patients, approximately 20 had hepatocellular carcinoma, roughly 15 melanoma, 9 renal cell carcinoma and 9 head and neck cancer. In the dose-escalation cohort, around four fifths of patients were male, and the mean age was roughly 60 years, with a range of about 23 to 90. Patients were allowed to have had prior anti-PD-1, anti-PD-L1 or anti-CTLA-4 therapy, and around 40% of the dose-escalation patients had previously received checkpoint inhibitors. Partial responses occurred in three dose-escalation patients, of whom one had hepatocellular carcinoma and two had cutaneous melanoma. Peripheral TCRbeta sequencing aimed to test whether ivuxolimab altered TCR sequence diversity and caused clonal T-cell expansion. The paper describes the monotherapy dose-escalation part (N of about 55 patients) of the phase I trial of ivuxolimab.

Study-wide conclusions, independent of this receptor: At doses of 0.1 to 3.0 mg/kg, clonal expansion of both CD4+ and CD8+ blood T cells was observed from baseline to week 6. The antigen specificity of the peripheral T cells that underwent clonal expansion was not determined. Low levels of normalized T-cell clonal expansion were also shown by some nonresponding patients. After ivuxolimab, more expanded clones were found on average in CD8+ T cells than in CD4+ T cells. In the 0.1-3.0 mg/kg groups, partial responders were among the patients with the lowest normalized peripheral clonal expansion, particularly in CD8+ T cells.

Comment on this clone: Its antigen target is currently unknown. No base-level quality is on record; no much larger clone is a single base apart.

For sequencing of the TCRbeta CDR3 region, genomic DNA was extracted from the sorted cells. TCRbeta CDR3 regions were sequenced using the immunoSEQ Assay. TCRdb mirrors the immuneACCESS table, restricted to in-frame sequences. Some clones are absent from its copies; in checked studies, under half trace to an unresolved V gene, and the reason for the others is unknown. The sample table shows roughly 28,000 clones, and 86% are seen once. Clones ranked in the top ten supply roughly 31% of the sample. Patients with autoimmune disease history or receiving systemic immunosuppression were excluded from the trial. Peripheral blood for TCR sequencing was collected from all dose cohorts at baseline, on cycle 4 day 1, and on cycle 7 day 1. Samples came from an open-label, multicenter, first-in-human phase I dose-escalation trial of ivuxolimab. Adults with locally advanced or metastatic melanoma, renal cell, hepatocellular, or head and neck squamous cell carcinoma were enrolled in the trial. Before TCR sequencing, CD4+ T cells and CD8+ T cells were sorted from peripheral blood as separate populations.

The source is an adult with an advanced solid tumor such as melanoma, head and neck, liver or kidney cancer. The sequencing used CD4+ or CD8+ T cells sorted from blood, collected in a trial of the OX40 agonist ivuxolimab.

This receptor carries the CDR3 CATMEGYGRELFF. The nucleotides are TGTGCCACCATGGAGGGGTACGGGCGGGAGCTGTTTTTT. The chain is made from TRBV27 and TRBJ2-2; the D region possibly corresponds to TRBD2 (6 bases align). From a lookup of the germline V gene (reference sequence), CDR1 and CDR2 are MNHEY and SMNVEV. At the junction V is shortened by 10 bases and J by 9 bases, with 18 bases in between. Taken from cysteine to phenylalanine, the CDR3 has 13 residues. The only DNA kept is the CDR3, 39 bases in frame from the first base.